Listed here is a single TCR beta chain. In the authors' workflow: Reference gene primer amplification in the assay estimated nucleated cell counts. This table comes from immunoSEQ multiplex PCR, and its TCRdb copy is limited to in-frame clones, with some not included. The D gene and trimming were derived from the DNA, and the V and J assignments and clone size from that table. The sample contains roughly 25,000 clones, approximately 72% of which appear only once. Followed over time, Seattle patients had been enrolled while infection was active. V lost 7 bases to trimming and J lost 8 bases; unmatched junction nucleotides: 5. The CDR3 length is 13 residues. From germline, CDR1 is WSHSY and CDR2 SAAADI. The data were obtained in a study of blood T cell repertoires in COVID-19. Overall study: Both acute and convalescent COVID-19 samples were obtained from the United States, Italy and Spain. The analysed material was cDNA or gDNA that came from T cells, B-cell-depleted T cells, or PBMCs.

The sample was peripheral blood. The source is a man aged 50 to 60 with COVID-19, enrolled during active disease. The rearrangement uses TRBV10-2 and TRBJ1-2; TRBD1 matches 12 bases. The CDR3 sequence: CASTRDRGRGYTF. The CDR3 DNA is TGCGCCAGCACCCGGGACAGGGGGCGCGGCTACACCTTC.